This T cell receptor beta chain was profiled in a study of cytomegalovirus exposure and HLA in healthy donors. Looking at the study overall: An earlier analysis found 120 million or so unique TCR beta sequences from around 180 million T cells. HLA-typed donors were the source of about 85 million unique TCRs held in an early data release. Of all 380 or so donors who were genotyped, 75% to 85% belonged to the Caucasian-associated ancestry cluster.

It was with 60 Vbeta and 13 Jbeta primers that the PCR ran. Source study methods: Unique TCR beta chains numbered roughly 80 million in a later analysis, with around 10 million shared. TCRdb keeps only in-frame clones here, not all; method: immunoSEQ multiplex PCR. V and J calls and clone size are those listed in that table; D and trimming were worked out from the DNA. The table lists about 87,000 clones, approximately 69% of them singletons. From germline, CDR1 is SGDLS and CDR2 YYNGEE. The V end lost 3 bases, the J end lost 8 bases, and 14 bases lay between the germline ends. CDR3 size: 13 residues.

This receptor was identified in a man younger than 40 in good health and CMV-seropositive. The material sequenced was PBMCs. The V and J genes are TRBV9 and TRBJ1-1; a possible D gene is TRBD1 (5 bases). CDR3 DNA sequence: TGTGCCAGCAGCGCGGACAACGGGGGGGAAGCTTTCTTT. This translates into CASSADNGGEAFF.